One T cell receptor (beta chain) is described in this entry. Its cognate antigen is unknown. The data were obtained in a study of monozygotic twins with inflammatory bowel disease. Per the germline V gene, CDR1 is MGHRA and CDR2 is YSYEKL. There are 16 residues in the CDR3. TCRdb reprocessed the 5' RACE reads, with one entry per CDR3 protein and no DNA. The sample data list about 380,000 distinct CDR3 sequences. Study-wide results and limits: No single strong signal or clonotype associated with IBD was supported. Relative to healthy twins, IBD patients had fewer clonotypes in common with others, a gap that was especially apparent with disease activity. Individual T cell subtypes were not distinguishable. What may have added variability to patient repertoires is that immunosuppressive treatments differed.

The sequence was collected from a human donor with ulcerative colitis or Crohn's disease, or a healthy co-twin of an affected twin (not recorded which). The specimen was blood. The chain employs TRBV4-1 and TRBJ2-3; TCRdb calls TRBD2, which cannot be checked without DNA. The CDR3 is CASTEAGGFIPDTQYF.